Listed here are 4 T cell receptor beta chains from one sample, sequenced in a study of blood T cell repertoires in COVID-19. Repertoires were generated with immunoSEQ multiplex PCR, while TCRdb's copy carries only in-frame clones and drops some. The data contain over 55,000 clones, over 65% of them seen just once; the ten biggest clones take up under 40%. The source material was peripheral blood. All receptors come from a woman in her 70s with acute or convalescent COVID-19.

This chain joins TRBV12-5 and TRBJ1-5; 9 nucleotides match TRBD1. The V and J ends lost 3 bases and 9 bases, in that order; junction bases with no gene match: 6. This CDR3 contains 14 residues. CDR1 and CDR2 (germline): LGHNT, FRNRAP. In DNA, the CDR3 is TGTGCTAGTGGTTTTGATACAGGGGGCTGGCCCCAGCATTTT. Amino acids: CASGFDTGGWPQHF.

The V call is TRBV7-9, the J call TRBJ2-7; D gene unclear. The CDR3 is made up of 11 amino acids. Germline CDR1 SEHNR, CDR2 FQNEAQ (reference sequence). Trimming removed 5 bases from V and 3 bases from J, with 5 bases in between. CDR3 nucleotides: TGTGCCAGCAGCATTCTCTACGAGCAGTACTTC. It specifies CASSILYEQYF.

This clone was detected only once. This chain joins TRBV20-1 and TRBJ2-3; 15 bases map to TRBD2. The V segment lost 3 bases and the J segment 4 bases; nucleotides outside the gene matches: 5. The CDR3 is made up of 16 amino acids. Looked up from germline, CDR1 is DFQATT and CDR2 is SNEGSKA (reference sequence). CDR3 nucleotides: TGCAGTGCTAGTCGCTGGACTAGCGGGGGGGCAGATACGCAGTATTTT. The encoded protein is CSASRWTSGGADTQYF.

The CDR3 sequence is CSVSDVGNQPQHF. The CDR3 DNA is TGCAGCGTTAGCGATGTCGGCAATCAGCCCCAGCATTTT. The rearrangement uses TRBV29-1 and TRBJ1-5; no clear D. Germline V gene sequence: CDR1 SQVTM, CDR2 ANQGSEA. The CDR3 covers 13 residues. Trimming stripped 5 bases from V and 2 bases from J, with 10 bases between.